The 2 T cell receptor beta chains in this list originate from one sample, sequenced in a study of cytomegalovirus exposure and HLA in healthy donors. Here immunoSEQ multiplex PCR was the method, and the copy in TCRdb shows in-frame clones only, minus some. Among 100,000 to 150,000 clones listed, around 94% were seen once. Sequencing was carried out using PBMCs. These receptors came from a woman aged 18-29 years in good health and CMV-seronegative.

The genes are TRBV5-1 and TRBJ2-5; D unresolved. Between the trimmed V and J ends, which lost 9 bases and 5 bases, there was a span of 8 bases. Germline values: CDR1 SGHRS, CDR2 YFSETQ. This CDR3 is built from 10 residues. In DNA form, the CDR3 reads TGCGCCAACCTGCAGGAGACCCAGTACTTC. It is translated as CANLQETQYF.

The chain carries TRBV19 and TRBJ2-1, with TRBD2 matching 9 bases. Trimming removed 3 bases from V and 12 bases from J; junction bases left unmatched: 12. The CDR3 totals 15 residues. CDR1 is LNHDA and CDR2 is SQIVND in the germline V gene (reference sequence). CDR3 bases: TGTGCCAGTAGTATTTGGCTAGCGGGGAAGAACGGGCAGTTCTTC. Residues: CASSIWLAGKNGQFF.